This TCR beta chain was identified during a study of T cell responses to AZD1222 COVID-19 vaccine. Whole-study findings and limits: Mostly white British, mostly female donors; authors suggested clonal diversity may be underestimated. CD4 TCRs linked to vaccination spanned spike, dominating at 160-218 and 743-854.

Repertoires were generated with immunoSEQ multiplex PCR, while TCRdb's copy carries only in-frame clones and drops some. The sample carries 140,000 to 150,000 clones, roughly 93% recorded once. V lost 0 bases and J lost 7, with 16 bases in between. Germline lookup yields CDR1 SGHNT and CDR2 YENEEA. The CDR3 runs to 16 residues. Comments on this clone: Its antigen is currently unknown.

Material: peripheral blood, obtained after recovery from COVID-19. V usage is TRBV11-3 and J usage is TRBJ1-5; a weak D match, TRBD1 (6 bases). This sequence was found in an adult who had recovered from COVID-19. The CDR3 is CASSLDLKQGYQPQHF. The CDR3 coding sequence is TGTGCCAGCAGCTTAGATTTAAAACAGGGATACCAGCCCCAGCATTTT. The full variable domain, in which reference TRBV11-3 and TRBJ1-5 provide the parts outside the CDR3, is EAGVVQSPRYKIIEKKQPVAFWCNPISGHNTLYWYLQNLGQGPELLIRYENEEAVDDSQLPKDRFSAERLKGVDSTLKIQPAELGDSAVYLCASSLDLKQGYQPQHFGDGTRLSIL.